The T cell receptor beta chain under discussion was sequenced for a study of blood T cell repertoires in COVID-19. The overall study: Acute-phase and convalescent COVID-19 samples originated in the United States, Italy and Spain.

CDR3 length: 14 residues. Germline CDR1 is LGHDT and CDR2 is YNNKEL (reference sequence). V was trimmed by 3 bases and J by 1 base, leaving 7 bases between them. Seattle-derived patients entered the study during active infection and were followed longitudinally. Generated by immunoSEQ multiplex PCR, the TCRdb table keeps only in-frame clones and is missing some. Among about 55,000 clones, approximately 86% were seen once, and the ten largest hold 3.5% to 4%. Material for sequencing was peripheral blood. This chain links TRBV3-1 (or the pseudogene TRBV3-2) with TRBJ1-3; perhaps TRBD1 as D (5 bases). The clonotype comes from a man aged 40-50 years with COVID-19, enrolled during active disease. The CDR3 DNA reads TGTGCCAGCAGCCACAGGGAATCTGGAAACACCATATATTTT. This encodes CASSHRESGNTIYF.